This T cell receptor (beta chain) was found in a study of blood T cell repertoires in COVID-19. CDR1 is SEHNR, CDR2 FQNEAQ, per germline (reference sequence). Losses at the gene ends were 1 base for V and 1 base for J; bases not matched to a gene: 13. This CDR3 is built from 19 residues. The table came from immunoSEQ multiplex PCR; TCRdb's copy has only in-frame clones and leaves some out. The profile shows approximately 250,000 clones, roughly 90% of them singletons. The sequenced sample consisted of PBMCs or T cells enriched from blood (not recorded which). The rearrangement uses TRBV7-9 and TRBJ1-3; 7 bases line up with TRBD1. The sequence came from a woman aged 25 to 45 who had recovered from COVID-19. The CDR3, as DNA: TGTGCCAGCAGCTTAGAGGGAAGGGGGCCTATCAAATCTGGAAACACCATATATTTT. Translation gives CASSLEGRGPIKSGNTIYF.